The 30 T cell receptor beta chains given below trace back to one sample, sequenced in a study of CD8 T cells in ankylosing spondylitis. TCRdb used MiXCR to reprocess the 5' RACE reads, holding one entry per CDR3 protein. The repertoire holds about 400,000 distinct CDR3 sequences, roughly 20% seen once, with about an eighth in the top ten. The source material was blood, either unsorted or a sorted T cell fraction (not recorded which). The receptor set was obtained from a male donor with ankylosing spondylitis or in good health (not recorded which).

This clonotype occurred a few times. The chain recombines TRBV6-1 with TRBJ2-1, with TRBD2 matching 7 bases. Germline V CDR1 and CDR2: MNHNS, SASEGT. The CDR3 totals 14 residues. V trimming: 1 base; J trimming: 4 bases; junction bases outside the gene matches: 1. Here the CDR3 reads CASSEVGLYNEQFF. The CDR3 DNA sequence: TGTGCCAGCAGTGAAGTGGGACTATACAATGAGCAGTTCTTC.

The V gene is TRBV12-3 or TRBV12-4, the J gene TRBJ2-7; no clear D gene. V shed 3 bases and J shed 0 bases, with 9 bases lying between them. The CDR3 length is 14 residues. CDR3 protein: CASSFSPSSYEQYF. The DNA for the CDR3 is TGTGCCAGCAGTTTTTCACCCAGCTCCTACGAGCAGTACTTC.

This chain links TRBV12-3 or TRBV12-4 with TRBJ2-1, with 8 bases that match TRBD2. The CDR3 is 15 amino acids. V trimming: 3 bases; J trimming: 9 bases; junction bases outside the gene matches: 10. CDR3 in amino acids: CASSLGRGARGEQFF. The CDR3 region has the DNA TGTGCCAGCAGTTTGGGGCGGGGGGCCCGAGGTGAGCAGTTCTTC.

This clonotype has a handful of counts. V and J are TRBV10-1 and TRBJ2-3, with D perhaps TRBD2 (5 bases). The CDR3 consists of 15 residues. The germline CDR1 and CDR2 sequences are WNHNN and SYGVQD (reference sequence). V was clipped by 10 bases and J by 4 bases, with 21 bases between them. As DNA, the CDR3 is TGCGCCAACCCCGGACCGGGGATAGTGGCAGATACGCAGTATTTT. Translation gives CANPGPGIVADTQYF.

V gene TRBV6-1 combines with J gene TRBJ1-4, with 7 bases that match TRBD1. The CDR3 loop spans 13 amino acids. The germline V gene encodes CDR1 MNHNS and CDR2 SASEGT. V lost 8 bases, J lost 12 bases, and 12 bases stayed unmatched. For the CDR3, the DNA is TGTGCCAGCTTTTCGGGACAGTCCCGGCAACTGTTTTTT. It yields the protein CASFSGQSRQLFF.

The chain couples TRBV24-1 to TRBJ2-1; D call uncertain. The CDR3 sequence is 15 residues long. The V end lost 3 bases, the J end lost 4 bases, and 12 bases lay between the germline ends. Germline assignment: CDR1 KGHDR and CDR2 SFDVKD. CDR3 loop: CATSDPWTEYNEQFF. The CDR3 DNA is TGTGCCACCAGTGATCCATGGACCGAATACAATGAGCAGTTCTTC.

This clonotype was counted only a few times. This chain links TRBV20-1 with TRBJ2-7, with TRBD2 matching 8 bases. Germline CDR1 and CDR2: DFQATT and SNEGSKA (reference sequence). Losses at the gene ends were 5 bases for V and 5 bases for J; bases not matched to a gene: 8. The CDR3 loop spans 13 amino acids. CDR3 sequence reads: CSAPGLVVHEQYF. CDR3 DNA: TGCAGTGCTCCGGGACTAGTTGTTCACGAGCAGTACTTC.

The rearrangement uses TRBV4-2 and TRBJ2-2; 9 bases align to TRBD1. Germline trimming cut 4 bases from V and 4 bases from J; bases unmatched to any gene: 7. Germline CDR1 reads LGHNA; CDR2 reads YNFKEQ. This CDR3 region has 16 residues. This CDR3 reads CASSPRRTGATGELFF. In DNA, the CDR3 is TGTGCCAGCAGCCCTAGGCGGACAGGGGCCACCGGGGAGCTGTTTTTT.

The chain recombines TRBV12-3 or TRBV12-4 with TRBJ2-1; 13 positions match TRBD2. The CDR3 length is 14 residues. V was clipped by 5 bases and J by 9 bases; unmatched bases: 4. CDR3 sequence (DNA): TGTGCCAGCAGTCCACGGACTAGCGGGGGTGAGCAGTTCTTC. Translated, it gives CASSPRTSGGEQFF.

This clonotype has just a few counts. The rearrangement links TRBV12-3 or TRBV12-4 to TRBJ2-3; 7 bases match TRBD1. The length of the CDR3 is 16 residues. The V and J ends lost 3 bases and 4 bases, in that order; junction bases with no gene match: 10. This chain's CDR3 is CASSLGQTPVADTQYF. In DNA, the CDR3 is TGTGCCAGCAGTTTGGGACAGACCCCAGTAGCAGATACGCAGTATTTT.

This chain connects TRBV9 to TRBJ2-2; D is undetermined. The CDR3 is 14 residues long. Germline-derived CDR1 and CDR2 are SGDLS and YYNGEE. Between the trimmed V and J ends, which lost 0 bases and 0 bases, there was a span of 3 bases. In DNA form, the CDR3 reads TGTGCCAGCAGCGTAGACTCGAACACCGGGGAGCTGTTTTTT. Protein sequence: CASSVDSNTGELFF. The full variable domain, with the rest looked up from reference TRBV9 and TRBJ2-2, is DSGVTQTPKHLITATGQRVTLRCSPRSGDLSVYWYQQSLDQGLQFLIQYYNGEERAKGNILERFSAQQFPDLHSELNLSSLELGDSALYFCASSVDSNTGELFFGEGSRLTVL.

This clonotype appeared once. The chain uses TRBV5-1 and TRBJ2-5; D is unresolved. Trimming stripped 0 bases from V and 3 bases from J, with 6 bases between. Germline CDR1 and CDR2: SGHRS and YFSETQ. This CDR3 region has 13 residues. CDR3 amino acids: CASSLVSEETQYF. The CDR3 DNA follows: TGCGCCAGCAGCTTGGTATCTGAAGAGACCCAGTACTTC.

The chain employs TRBV12-3 or TRBV12-4 and TRBJ2-2; unclear D gene. Trimming pared 6 bases from V and 3 bases from J, leaving 11 bases between. The CDR3 covers 14 residues. The CDR3 DNA sequence: TGTGCCAGCAGCTCTAGACTTGACACCGGGGAGCTGTTTTTT. It is translated as CASSSRLDTGELFF.

This clonotype has only a few counts. J is TRBJ2-1 and V is TRBV12-3 or TRBV12-4; 10 positions match TRBD1. This CDR3 has 15 residues. V trimming: 3 bases; J trimming: 7 bases; junction bases outside the gene matches: 6. In DNA, the CDR3 is TGTGCCAGCAGTTTTGACAGGGGGCCCGGAAATGAGCAGTTCTTC. Translation gives CASSFDRGPGNEQFF.

The chain is built from TRBV4-1 and TRBJ2-5; 9 nucleotides agree with TRBD1. CDR1 and CDR2 from the germline V gene are MGHRA and YSYEKL. The CDR3 runs 15 residues. The ends lost 4 bases at V and 5 bases at J; junction bases unmatched: 8. This chain's CDR3 is CASSPQGAASETQYF. CDR3 bases: TGCGCCAGCAGCCCACAGGGGGCTGCGAGTGAGACCCAGTACTTC.

This clonotype was detected ten times or more. V and J are TRBV10-3 and TRBJ2-5; 8 bases line up with TRBD2. The germline V gene encodes CDR1 ENHRY and CDR2 SYGVKD. Trimming at V came to 7 bases and at J to 4 bases, leaving 8 bases not matched to a gene. There are 14 residues in the CDR3. Written as DNA, the CDR3 is TGTGCCATCACCCCCGGGGGGGGCAGAGAGACCCAGTACTTC. Its protein product is CAITPGGGRETQYF.

In its sample, this clonotype was seen a few times. This chain connects TRBV11-1 to TRBJ2-1; perhaps TRBD1 as D (6 bases). Germline loops: CDR1 SGHAT, CDR2 FQDESV (reference sequence). The length of the CDR3 is 18 residues. V was clipped by 5 bases and J by 0 bases, with 20 bases between them. The CDR3 region has the DNA TGTGCCAGCAGCGCCGAGGCGACACGCAGGGGCTCCTACAATGAGCAGTTCTTC. Its translation: CASSAEATRRGSYNEQFF.

This clonotype turned up a few times. The chain joins TRBV5-1 to TRBJ1-2; D not certain. The germline CDR1 and CDR2 sequences are SGHRS and YFSETQ. With 4 bases removed from V and 4 bases from J, the gap between germline ends came to 11 bases. The CDR3 runs 13 residues. DNA of the CDR3: TGCGCCAGCAGCCCCCAGGAATCCTATGGCTACACCTTC. As protein: CASSPQESYGYTF.

The table lists this clonotype with a few counts. The chain's CDR3 is CASSYGQPSGNEQFF. CDR3 nucleotide sequence: TGTGCCAGCAGTTATGGGCAGCCCTCCGGGAATGAGCAGTTCTTC. This chain links TRBV6-5 with TRBJ2-1; D gene ambiguous. The CDR3 contains 15 residues. Per germline, CDR1 MNHEY and CDR2 SVGAGI. The V end was cut by 3 bases, the J end by 7 bases, with 16 bases between.

The J gene is TRBJ2-7, the V gene TRBV20-1, with TRBD1 matching over 9 bases. Germline V CDR1 and CDR2: DFQATT, SNEGSKA (reference sequence). Germline trimming cut 5 bases from V and 4 bases from J; bases unmatched to any gene: 15. The CDR3 totals 16 residues. The DNA of the CDR3 is TGCAGTGCTCAGGGCCCTGGGGGACAGGGCGGTTACGAGCAGTACTTC. Translating it yields CSAQGPGGQGGYEQYF.

The rearrangement links TRBV20-1 to TRBJ1-1; TRBD1 might be the D (5 bases). CDR1 is DFQATT and CDR2 is SNEGSKA in the germline V gene (reference sequence). Trimming took 4 bases from V and 3 from J, leaving 12 bases between them. This CDR3 has 13 amino acids. DNA of the CDR3: TGCAGTGCTATCCCTGTGGGGGACACTGAAGCTTTCTTT. It encodes CSAIPVGDTEAFF.

V is TRBV7-9 and J is TRBJ2-7; D is perhaps TRBD2 (6 bases). Germline V gene sequence: CDR1 SEHNR, CDR2 FQNEAQ (reference sequence). V lost 4 bases and J lost 3, with 16 bases in between. This CDR3 contains 15 residues. The CDR3 nucleotides are TGTGCCAGCAGCTCGACTAGTAATAGGTTCTACGAGCAGTACTTC. This sequence encodes CASSSTSNRFYEQYF.

A few counts support this clonotype. The chain employs TRBV7-3 and TRBJ2-1; TRBD2 aligns across 10 bases. The length of the CDR3 is 15 residues. V shed 2 bases, J shed 9 bases, and the junction held 7 bases outside the gene matches. Germline V gene sequence: CDR1 SGHTA, CDR2 FQGTGA. CDR3 sequence: CASSLSERGGVEQFF. CDR3 sequence (DNA): TGTGCCAGCAGCTTATCTGAGCGGGGGGGCGTTGAGCAGTTCTTC.

The J gene is TRBJ1-1, the V gene TRBV30; 7 bases match TRBD1. The germline V gene has CDR1 GTSNPN and CDR2 SVGIG (reference sequence). CDR3 size: 13 residues. Germline trimming cut 4 bases from V and 5 bases from J; bases unmatched to any gene: 7. The CDR3 sequence is CAWTTGYDTEAFF. For the CDR3, the DNA is TGTGCCTGGACGACAGGGTACGATACTGAAGCTTTCTTT.

In this sample, this clonotype turned up a few times. The CDR3 bases are TGTGCCAGCAGCTTAAGGTTTAGCGGACAAGAGACCCAGTACTTC. This codes for CASSLRFSGQETQYF. The chain combines TRBV13 with TRBJ2-5; a possible D gene is TRBD2 (6 bases). The germline V and J ends were trimmed by 2 bases and 2 bases, with 12 bases remaining between them. The CDR3 is 15 amino acids. Germline V CDR1 and CDR2: PRHDT, FYEKMQ (reference sequence).

This clonotype was seen a handful of times. The V and J genes are TRBV20-1 and TRBJ2-7; D may match TRBD1 or TRBD2 (5 bases each). The CDR3 is 13 amino acids. Germline loops: CDR1 DFQATT, CDR2 SNEGSKA (reference sequence). V lost 5 bases and J 1 base, leaving 12 bases between the germline ends. Written as DNA, the CDR3 is TGCAGTGCTCGCTGGGACCTTTCCTACGAGCAGTACTTC. Translated, it gives CSARWDLSYEQYF.

This clonotype was counted a few times. Compared with germline, one end of the junction differs, possibly owing to a read error. The rearrangement links TRBV7-7 to TRBJ1-2, with 10 nucleotides matching TRBD1. The CDR3 is made up of 15 amino acids. Per the germline V gene, CDR1 is SSHAT and CDR2 is FNYEAQ (reference sequence). The CDR3 reads CASSFGQGVNYGYTF. In nucleotides, the CDR3 is TGTGCTAGCAGCTTCGGACAGGGGGTTAACTATGGCTACACCTTC.

This clonotype was detected a few times. The chain links TRBV7-8 to TRBJ2-3; D might be TRBD2 (6 bases). This CDR3 comprises 14 residues. V lost 5 bases to trimming and J lost 1 base, with 10 bases between them. Per germline, CDR1 SGHVS and CDR2 FQNEAQ. The CDR3 region is CASSDSGRTDTQYF. The CDR3 DNA sequence: TGTGCCAGCAGCGATAGCGGACGCACAGATACGCAGTATTTT.

V gene TRBV12-3 or TRBV12-4 combines with J gene TRBJ2-1; possibly TRBD1 for D (6 bases). The V end was cut by 6 bases, the J end by 2 bases, with 14 bases between. The CDR3 sequence is 15 residues long. This CDR3 reads CASRLSRGTYNEQFF. The CDR3 coding sequence is TGTGCCAGCAGGTTGTCGAGGGGGACCTACAATGAGCAGTTCTTC.

The chain employs TRBV10-3 and TRBJ2-3; D is uncertain. This CDR3 is 17 amino acids long. Germline CDR1 ENHRY, CDR2 SYGVKD. Trimming removed 0 bases from V and 6 bases from J, with 19 bases in between. The CDR3 is CAISESNRAPLGDTQYF. As DNA, the CDR3 is TGTGCCATCAGTGAGTCGAATCGGGCCCCCTTAGGGGATACGCAGTATTTT.